These 13 T cell receptor beta chains were all obtained from the same sample, sequenced in a study of cytomegalovirus exposure and HLA in healthy donors. PCR employed 60 Vbeta and 13 Jbeta primers. Produced via immunoSEQ multiplex PCR; TCRdb's table is partial and in-frame only. There are 140,000 to 150,000 clones in the sample; around 78% occur only once, and around 2.9% lies in the top ten. Sequencing used PBMCs. These receptors were collected from a middle-aged man in good health and CMV-seropositive.

The chain combines TRBV6-5 with TRBJ1-1, with 7 bases lining up with TRBD1. This CDR3 has 15 amino acids. J was trimmed by 0 bases and V by 8 bases; bases with no gene match: 9. Germline V gene data show CDR1 as MNHEY and CDR2 as SVGAGI. The CDR3 is CASSGTDYMNTEAFF. The CDR3 bases are TGTGCCAGCTCCGGGACAGACTATATGAACACTGAAGCTTTCTTT.

This chain links TRBV7-9 with TRBJ2-7; 10 bases map to TRBD2. Germline CDR1 SEHNR, CDR2 FQNEAQ (reference sequence). This CDR3 is 16 amino acids long. The V and J ends lost 5 bases and 1 base, in that order; junction bases with no gene match: 8. The CDR3 nucleotides are TGTGCCAGCAGCAAAGGGGGACTAGCGACGTCCTACGAGCAGTACTTC. The encoded protein is CASSKGGLATSYEQYF.

The CDR3 loop is CASSLGAGGWTDTQYF. In DNA form, the CDR3 reads TGTGCCAGCAGCCTAGGAGCGGGGGGGTGGACAGATACGCAGTATTTT. The J gene is TRBJ2-3, the V gene TRBV7-6; 10 positions agree with TRBD2. Germline CDR1 and CDR2: SGHVS and FNYEAQ. The V gene end was trimmed by 5 bases and the J gene end by 3 bases; junction bases not matched to a gene: 8. The CDR3 is made up of 16 amino acids.

Only a few counts were recorded for this clone. V is TRBV4-3 and J is TRBJ1-5; D gene unclear. V lost 0 bases, J lost 1 base, and 13 bases lay in between. Germline V lookup: CDR1 LGHNA, CDR2 YSLEER. This CDR3 has 17 amino acids. The CDR3: CASSQEVGRWSNQPQHF. CDR3 nucleotides: TGCGCCAGCAGCCAAGAAGTAGGCAGGTGGAGCAATCAGCCCCAGCATTTT.

The rearrangement links TRBV4-1 to TRBJ1-6; the match to TRBD1 covers 10 bases. This CDR3 has 14 residues. V shed 7 bases, J shed 6 bases, and the junction held 3 bases outside the gene matches. Germline-derived CDR1 and CDR2 are MGHRA and YSYEKL. The CDR3 sequence is CASTRTGGNSPLHF. CDR3 sequence (DNA): TGCGCCAGCACCAGGACAGGGGGTAATTCACCCCTCCACTTT.

This chain links TRBV10-2 with TRBJ2-7, with 7 bases that match TRBD1. Germline loops: CDR1 WSHSY, CDR2 SAAADI. V lost 9 bases and J lost 5; bases outside the gene matches: 7. CDR3 length: 12 amino acids. The CDR3 region has the DNA TGCGCCAGTTCTGGGACAGACGACGAGCAGTACTTC. Its protein is CASSGTDDEQYF.

V gene TRBV29-1 combines with J gene TRBJ2-7; TRBD2 matches at 8 bases. CDR3 length: 14 amino acids. Germline V lookup: CDR1 SQVTM, CDR2 ANQGSEA. The trim removed 3 bases at V and 4 bases at J, leaving 8 bases unmatched. CDR3 bases: TGCAGCGTTGACCCCAGCGGGAGTGGTTACGAGCAGTACTTC. It is translated as CSVDPSGSGYEQYF.

This chain connects TRBV7-3 to TRBJ2-5, with D uncertain. Germline CDR1 is SGHTA and CDR2 is FQGTGA. V lost 2 bases, J lost 0 bases, and 4 bases lay in between. The CDR3 runs 13 residues. In DNA form, the CDR3 reads TGTGCCAGCAGCTTATCCAACCAAGAGACCCAGTACTTC. Its protein product is CASSLSNQETQYF.

J is TRBJ2-5 and V is TRBV7-9, with D hard to call. The end of the DNA is better explained by TRBJ2-7, so the J call may be wrong. Per germline, CDR1 SEHNR and CDR2 FQNEAQ (reference sequence). The CDR3 runs 14 residues. CDR3 in DNA: TGTGCCAGCAGCTTAGGGGTGCCTAACTACGAGCAGTACTTC. It is translated as CASSLGVPNYEQYF.

The J gene is TRBJ1-3, the V gene TRBV6-1, with TRBD1 matching 8 bases. Losses at the gene ends were 0 bases for V and 0 bases for J; bases not matched to a gene: 4. The CDR3 sequence is 17 residues long. Germline CDR1 reads MNHNS; CDR2 reads SASEGT. This CDR3 reads CASSEATGAVSGNTIYF. The CDR3 DNA is TGTGCCAGCAGTGAAGCGACAGGGGCTGTCTCTGGAAACACCATATATTTT.

The gene calls are TRBV7-8 and TRBJ2-2; D might be TRBD2 (6 bases). Germline CDR1 and CDR2: SGHVS and FQNEAQ. The V end lost 3 bases, the J end lost 6 bases, and 17 bases lay between the germline ends. The CDR3 contains 16 residues. The DNA of the CDR3 is TGTGCCAGCAGCTTGGCGGGGAGTCGTGTTGCCGGGGAGCTGTTTTTT. Translated: CASSLAGSRVAGELFF.

The table lists this clone with a few counts. This chain uses TRBV7-3 with TRBJ2-3; 10 bases fit TRBD2. V shed 1 base, J shed 3 bases, and the junction held 19 bases outside the gene matches. The CDR3 loop spans 21 amino acids. Germline V gene lookup returns CDR1 SGHTA and CDR2 FQGTGA. The CDR3 coding sequence is TGTGCCAGCAGCTTAAGGCCTAGCGGGAGCGGCGCCTGGGACCCGACAGATACGCAGTATTTT. Protein product: CASSLRPSGSGAWDPTDTQYF.

The chain carries TRBV5-1 and TRBJ2-6, with 12 bases fitting TRBD1. J was trimmed by 4 bases and V by 5 bases; bases with no gene match: 4. The CDR3 is 16 residues long. CDR1 SGHRS and CDR2 YFSETQ come from the germline V gene. CDR3 region: CASRGQGALGANVLTF. Here the CDR3 DNA reads TGCGCCAGCAGGGGACAGGGGGCGCTGGGGGCCAACGTCCTGACTTTC. Based on the CDR3 plus reference TRBV5-1 and TRBJ2-6, the full variable domain is KAGVTQTPRYLIKTRGQQVTLSCSPISGHRSVSWYQQTPGQGLQFLFEYFSETQRNKGNFPGRFSGRQFSNSRSEMNVSTLELGDSALYLCASRGQGALGANVLTFGAGSRLTVL.